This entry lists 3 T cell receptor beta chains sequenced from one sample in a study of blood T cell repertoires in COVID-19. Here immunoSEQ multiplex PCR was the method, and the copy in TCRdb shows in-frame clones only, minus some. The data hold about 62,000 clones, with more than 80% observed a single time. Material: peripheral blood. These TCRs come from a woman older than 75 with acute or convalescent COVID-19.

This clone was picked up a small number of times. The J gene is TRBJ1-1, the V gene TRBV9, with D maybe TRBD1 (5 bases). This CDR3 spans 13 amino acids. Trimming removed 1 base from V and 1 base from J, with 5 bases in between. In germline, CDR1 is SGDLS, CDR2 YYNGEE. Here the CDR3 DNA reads TGTGCCAGCAGCGTAACAGGGAACACTGAAGCTTTCTTT. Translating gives CASSVTGNTEAFF.

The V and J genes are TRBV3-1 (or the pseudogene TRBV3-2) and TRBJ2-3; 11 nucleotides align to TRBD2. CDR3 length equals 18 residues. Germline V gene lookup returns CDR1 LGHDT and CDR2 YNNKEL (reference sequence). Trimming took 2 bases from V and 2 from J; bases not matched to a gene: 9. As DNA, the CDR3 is TGTGCCAGCAGCCAACGGACTAGCGGGCCTACTTCCACAGATACGCAGTATTTT. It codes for CASSQRTSGPTSTDTQYF.

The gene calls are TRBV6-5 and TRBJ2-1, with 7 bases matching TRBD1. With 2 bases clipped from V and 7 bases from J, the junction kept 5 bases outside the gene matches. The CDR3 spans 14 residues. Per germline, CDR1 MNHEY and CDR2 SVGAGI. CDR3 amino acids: CASSYLQGRNEQFF. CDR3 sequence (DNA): TGTGCCAGCAGTTACCTACAGGGGAGAAATGAGCAGTTCTTC.